This TCR beta chain was recorded in a study of monozygotic twins with inflammatory bowel disease. Broader study findings: Researchers report that IBD patients shared fewer clonotypes with others than healthy twins, especially amid disease activity.

The team made cDNA by running eight separate reactions for each sample. UMIs containing a 6-nucleotide sample barcode were added via template switching. TCRdb reprocessed the 5' RACE reads; each CDR3 protein has one entry and no DNA is given. The sample has approximately 340,000 distinct CDR3 sequences. This clonotype is deemed medium-sized by its frequency. As yet, its antigen is unknown. Germline V gives CDR1 MNHEY, CDR2 SVGAGI. The CDR3 loop spans 15 amino acids. This chain links TRBV6-5 with TRBJ2-2. The sample was blood. The clonotype comes from a human donor with ulcerative colitis or Crohn's disease, or a healthy co-twin of an affected twin (not recorded which). The CDR3 spells CASSYSSKFTGELFF.